This T cell receptor beta chain was profiled in a study of cytomegalovirus exposure and HLA in healthy donors. As concerns this clone: Its antigen remains unknown.

V was shortened by 7 bases and J by 1 base, with 17 bases between the two germline ends. Per germline, CDR1 SGHNT and CDR2 YYREEE (reference sequence). The CDR3 sequence is 16 residues long. Whole-study results and caveats: TCR beta chain V- and J-gene trimming was linked, in a later analysis, to a missense variant in DCLRE1C. In a later analysis, parvovirus B19, influenza, CMV and Epstein-Barr virus appeared linked to several top co-occurrence clusters.

Those who donated were healthy bone marrow donors. With 60 Vbeta and 13 Jbeta primers, the PCR was carried out. Profiling relied on immunoSEQ multiplex PCR, and the TCRdb table lists in-frame clones only, not all of them. The sample shows around 160,000 clones, approximately 80% of them seen only once. The chain carries TRBV5-4 and TRBJ2-2, with D perhaps TRBD2 (5 bases). Sequenced sample: PBMCs. The sequence was collected from a man in his forties or fifties in good health and CMV-seropositive. CDR3 nucleotides: TGTGCCAGCCAAGGGAGTGGACTGATGAACACCGGGGAGCTGTTTTTT. It codes for CASQGSGLMNTGELFF.